This TCR beta chain derives from a study of neoadjuvant nivolumab and ipilimumab in lung cancer. Study-level results: TCR receptors were sequenced in few samples.

V shed 1 base and J shed 5 bases, with 14 bases lying between them. CDR1 is LGHNA, CDR2 YSLEER, per germline. The CDR3 extends over 16 amino acids. TCRdb keeps only in-frame clones here, not all; method: immunoSEQ multiplex PCR. The table lists about 2,000 clones, 85% of them singletons. This clone has a handful of counts. Its antigen remains unidentified. This sample comprised adjacent normal lung tissue, obtained after neoadjuvant nivolumab, alone or with ipilimumab, at or shortly before surgery. The chain combines TRBV4-3 with TRBJ1-4, with D unclear. The source of this sequence is an adult with non-small cell lung cancer. CDR3: CASSQGPGGLNEKLFF. In DNA, the CDR3 is TGCGCCAGCAGCCAAGGCCCAGGAGGGCTAAATGAAAAACTGTTTTTT.